The 5 T cell receptor beta chains reported below all come from one sample, sequenced in a study of blood T cells in healthy people across ages. It was with a sample-barcoded 5' primer and a J-beta primer mix that a second PCR of roughly 7 to 12 cycles was run. TCRdb ran MiXCR on the 5' RACE reads and lists one entry per CDR3 protein. The sample shows about 1,500,000 distinct CDR3 sequences, roughly 40% of them seen only once. Sequencing was carried out using blood. The receptors stem from a woman between 18 and 29 years old in good health.

For the CDR3, the DNA is TGTGCCAGCAGCTCCCGGACAGGCAGCGAAGGGCCCCAGCATTTT. Translated, it gives CASSSRTGSEGPQHF. The chain combines TRBV7-9 with TRBJ1-5; TRBD1 matches 7 bases. After removal of 4 bases from V and 9 bases from J, the junction contained 12 bases not matched to a gene. The CDR3 totals 15 residues. In germline, CDR1 is SEHNR, CDR2 FQNEAQ (reference sequence).

This chain's CDR3 is CATQGGGGTDTQYF. DNA for the CDR3: TGTGCCACCCAGGGTGGAGGGGGAACAGATACGCAGTATTTT. This rearrangement joins TRBV10-3 to TRBJ2-3, with D perhaps given as TRBD1 or TRBD2 (6 bases each). V dropped 10 bases and J dropped 3 bases, with 17 bases sitting between them. The CDR3 has 14 residues. CDR1 is ENHRY and CDR2 is SYGVKD in the germline V gene.

This clonotype was detected only a few times. The chain combines TRBV20-1 with TRBJ2-7, with no clear D. Trimming pared 6 bases from V and 0 bases from J, leaving 18 bases between. This CDR3 comprises 15 residues. Germline V gene sequence: CDR1 DFQATT, CDR2 SNEGSKA (reference sequence). The CDR3 nucleotides are TGCAGTGCCCTCCGGGTGATTCCGAGCTCCTACGAGCAGTACTTC. Translating it yields CSALRVIPSSYEQYF.

The rearrangement links TRBV5-1 to TRBJ1-6, with TRBD1 matching 8 bases. Germline CDR1 and CDR2: SGHRS and YFSETQ. After removal of 5 bases from V and 0 bases from J, the junction contained 7 bases not matched to a gene. The CDR3 spans 17 residues. CDR3 nucleotides: TGCGCCAGCAGTTGGTGGACAGGGAGCTCCTATAATTCACCCCTCCACTTT. As protein: CASSWWTGSSYNSPLHF.

The V and J genes are TRBV20-1 and TRBJ2-1; tentatively, D is TRBD1 or TRBD2 (6 bases each). CDR3 size: 17 residues. V was trimmed by 0 bases and J by 2 bases, leaving 17 bases between them. Germline-derived CDR1 and CDR2 are DFQATT and SNEGSKA (reference sequence). CDR3 amino acids: CSARDPSPGGPYNEQFF. CDR3 DNA sequence: TGCAGTGCTAGAGATCCTTCCCCCGGGGGCCCCTACAATGAGCAGTTCTTC.